This TCR beta chain is from a study of PD-1 blockade in classical Hodgkin lymphoma. Whole-study results and caveats: Excluded were patients who started nivolumab under 1 year after ASCT, a group that had lower diversity. According to reports, newly diagnosed patients had lower baseline TCR diversity than healthy donors, and relapsed/refractory patients had lower baseline TCR diversity still. Newly diagnosed patients had diversity similar to the baseline diversity of complete responders.

As regards this clone: Its antigen is undetermined.

Assay: immunoSEQ multiplex PCR; the TCRdb copy retains only in-frame clones and omits some. Here the sample spans some 96,000 clones, approximately 94% being singletons. After removal of 6 bases from V and 9 bases from J, the junction contained 12 bases not matched to a gene. The CDR3 loop spans 15 amino acids. Germline V gene data show CDR1 as MNHEY and CDR2 as SVGAGI. The time point here: cycle 4 day 1 (C4D1), after 5 to 7 weeks of nivolumab. Following autologous stem cell transplantation, relapse occurred in every patient, and exposure to brentuximab vedotin varied. The chain combines TRBV6-5 with TRBJ2-1; 9 positions match TRBD1. The sample consisted of peripheral blood mononuclear cells (PBMCs), taken before the fourth cycle of nivolumab. The sequence was obtained from a human donor with classical Hodgkin lymphoma. The CDR3: CASRLPGQGAGEQFF. In DNA, the CDR3 is TGTGCCAGCAGACTCCCGGGACAGGGTGCGGGTGAGCAGTTCTTC.